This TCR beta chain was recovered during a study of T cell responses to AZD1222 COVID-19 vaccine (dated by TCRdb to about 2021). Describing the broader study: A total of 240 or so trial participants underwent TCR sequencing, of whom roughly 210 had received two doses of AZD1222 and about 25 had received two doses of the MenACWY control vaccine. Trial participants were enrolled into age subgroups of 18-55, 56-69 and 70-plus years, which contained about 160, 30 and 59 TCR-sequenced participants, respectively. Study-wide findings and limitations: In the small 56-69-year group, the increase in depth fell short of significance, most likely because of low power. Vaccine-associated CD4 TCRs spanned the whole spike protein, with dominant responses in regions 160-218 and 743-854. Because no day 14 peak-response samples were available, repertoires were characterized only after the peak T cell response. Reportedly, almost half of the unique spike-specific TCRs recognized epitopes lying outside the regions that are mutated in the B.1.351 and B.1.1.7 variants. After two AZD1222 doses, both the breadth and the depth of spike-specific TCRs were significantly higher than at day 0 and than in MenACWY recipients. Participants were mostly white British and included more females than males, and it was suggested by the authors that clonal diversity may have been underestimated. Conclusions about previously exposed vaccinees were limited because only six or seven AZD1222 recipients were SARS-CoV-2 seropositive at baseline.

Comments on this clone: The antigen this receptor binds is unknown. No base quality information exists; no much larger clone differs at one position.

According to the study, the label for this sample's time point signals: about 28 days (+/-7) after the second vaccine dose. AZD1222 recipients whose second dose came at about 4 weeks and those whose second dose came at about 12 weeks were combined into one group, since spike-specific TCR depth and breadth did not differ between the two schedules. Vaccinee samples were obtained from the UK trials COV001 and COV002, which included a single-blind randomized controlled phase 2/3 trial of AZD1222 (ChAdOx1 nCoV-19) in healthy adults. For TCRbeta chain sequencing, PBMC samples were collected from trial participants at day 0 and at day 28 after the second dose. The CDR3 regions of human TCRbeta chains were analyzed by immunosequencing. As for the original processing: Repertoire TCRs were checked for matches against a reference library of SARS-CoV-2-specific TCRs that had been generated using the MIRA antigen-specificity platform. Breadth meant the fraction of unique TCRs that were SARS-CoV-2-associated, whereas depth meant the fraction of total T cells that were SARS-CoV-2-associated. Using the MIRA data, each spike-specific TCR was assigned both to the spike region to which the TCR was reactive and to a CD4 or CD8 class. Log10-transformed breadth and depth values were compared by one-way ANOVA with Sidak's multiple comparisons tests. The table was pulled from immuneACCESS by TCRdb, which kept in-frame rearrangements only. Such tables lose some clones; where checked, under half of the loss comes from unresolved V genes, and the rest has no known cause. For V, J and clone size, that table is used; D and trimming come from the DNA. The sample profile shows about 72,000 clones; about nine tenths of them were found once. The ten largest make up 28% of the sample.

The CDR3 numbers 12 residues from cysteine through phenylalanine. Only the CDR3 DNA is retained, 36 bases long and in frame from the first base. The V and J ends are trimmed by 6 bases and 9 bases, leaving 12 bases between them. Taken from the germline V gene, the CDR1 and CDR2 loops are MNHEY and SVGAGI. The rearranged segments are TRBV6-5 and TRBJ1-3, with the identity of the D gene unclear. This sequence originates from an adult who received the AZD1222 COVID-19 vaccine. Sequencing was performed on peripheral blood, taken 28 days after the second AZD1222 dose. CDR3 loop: CASRAATSTIYF. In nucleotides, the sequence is TGTGCCAGCAGGGCAGCAACCAGCACCATATATTTT.